These T cell receptor beta chains were read from a single sample in a study of OX40 agonist ivuxolimab in advanced cancers. The protocol was immunoSEQ multiplex PCR, while the TCRdb copy is restricted to in-frame clones and leaves out a portion. This repertoire shows some 85,000 clones, around 90% found once; its top ten account for around 1.6%. The source was CD4+ or CD8+ T cells sorted from blood, collected in a trial of the OX40 agonist ivuxolimab. These TCRs come from an adult with an advanced solid tumor such as melanoma, head and neck, liver or kidney cancer. CDR3s leave out the opening cysteine and the closing phenylalanine or tryptophan. Fields, in order: J gene, D gene, V gene, CDR3 protein. A D gene is named only where the DNA matches it firmly.

TRBJ1-4,.,TRBV28,ASSLAGTNEKLF
TRBJ1-1,.,TRBV28,ASSLYRTEAEAF
TRBJ2-5,TRBD1,TRBV7-9,ASSSWDRVGETQY
TRBJ2-5,TRBD2,TRBV6-1,ASWQRERETQY
TRBJ1-4,.,TRBV6-1,ASSRDGYAEKLF
TRBJ2-7,.,TRBV28,ASSYLGGYEQY
TRBJ1-2,TRBD1,TRBV18,ASSVSGQGAGYT
TRBJ2-2,TRBD1,TRBV28,ASLGQTTGELF
TRBJ2-4,.,TRBV28,ASRVGLGKNIQY
TRBJ2-1,.,TRBV5-1,ASSLVTVRLASFNEQF
TRBJ1-2,TRBD1,TRBV15,ATSESGTGRPRT
TRBJ2-7,.,TRBV28,ASSLGAGRYEQY
TRBJ2-7,TRBD1,TRBV28,AKTGGYEQY
TRBJ2-7,TRBD1,TRBV5-1,ASSRPGGSYEQY
TRBJ2-2,.,TRBV5-1,ASSGANARTGELF
TRBJ2-7,TRBD1,TRBV2,ASSRGRYQQY
TRBJ1-2,TRBD1,TRBV5-6,ASSLGQGLNYGYT
TRBJ2-5,TRBD2,TRBV18,ASSPLLAGGRSYETQY
TRBJ2-5,TRBD2,TRBV29-1,SVGGGTGTQETQY
TRBJ1-2,TRBD1,TRBV7-8,ASSQKTGANYGYT
TRBJ1-2,.,TRBV6-1,ASRNQGRNGYT
TRBJ1-1,.,TRBV27,ASSLSGGRTEAF